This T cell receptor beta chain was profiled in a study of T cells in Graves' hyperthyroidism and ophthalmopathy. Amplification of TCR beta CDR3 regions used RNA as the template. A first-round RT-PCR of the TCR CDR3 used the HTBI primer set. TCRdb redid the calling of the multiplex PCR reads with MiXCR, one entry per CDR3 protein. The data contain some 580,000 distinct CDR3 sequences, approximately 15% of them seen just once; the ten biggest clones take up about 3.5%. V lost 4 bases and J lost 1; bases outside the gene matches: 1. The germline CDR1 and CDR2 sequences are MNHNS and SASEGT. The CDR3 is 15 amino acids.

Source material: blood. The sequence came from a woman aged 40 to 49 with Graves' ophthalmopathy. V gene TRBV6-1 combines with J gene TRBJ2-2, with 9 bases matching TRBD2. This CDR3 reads CASSASGVNTGELFF. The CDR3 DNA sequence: TGTGCCAGCAGTGCTAGCGGGGTGAACACCGGGGAGCTGTTTTTT.